What follows are 29 T cell receptor beta chains derived from one specimen sequenced in a study of identical twins. TCRdb passed the 5' RACE reads through MiXCR, listing each CDR3 protein once. The sample consists of about 480,000 distinct CDR3 sequences, approximately 14% of them appearing once. The sample was also reused in another study, on yellow fever vaccine responses in identical twins.

Sequencing was done on a sample of CD4+ T cells sorted from blood. These TCRs come from a woman between 18 and 29 years old in good health.

In this sample, this clonotype turned up a few times. The genes are TRBV6-5 and TRBJ2-7; D gene unclear. Germline V CDR1 and CDR2: MNHEY, SVGAGI. The V gene lost 7 bases and the J gene lost 3 bases, with 10 bases spanning the gap. This CDR3 has 12 amino acids. CDR3 in DNA: TGTGCCAGCATGCGACACGGCTACGAGCAGTACTTC. Residues: CASMRHGYEQYF.

The V and J genes are TRBV7-6 and TRBJ2-3; 10 bases are a match to TRBD2. J gave up 4 bases and V 1 base, and 11 bases lay outside the gene matches. The CDR3 has 18 residues. CDR1 and CDR2 from the germline V gene are SGHVS and FNYEAQ. The CDR3 DNA follows: TGTGCCAGCAGCTTAGGGGCTAGCGGGGGCTTCGGCTCAGATACGCAGTATTTT. Its translation is CASSLGASGGFGSDTQYF.

V usage is TRBV7-2 and J usage is TRBJ2-5; weak D call: TRBD2 (6 bases). The V and J ends lost 3 bases and 0 bases respectively, with 11 bases between them. This CDR3 region has 15 residues. The germline V gene encodes CDR1 SGHTA and CDR2 FQGNSA. CDR3 in DNA: TGTGCCAGCAGCTTTGTTAGCGGCCACCAAGAGACCCAGTACTTC. Amino acids: CASSFVSGHQETQYF.

This clonotype was detected a few times. The V gene is TRBV6-2 or TRBV6-3, the J gene TRBJ1-1, with a tentative D call TRBD1 (6 bases). Between the trimmed V and J ends, which lost 7 bases and 5 bases, there was a span of 20 bases. CDR1 and CDR2 from the germline V gene are MNHEY and SVGEGT. The CDR3 extends over 15 amino acids. The CDR3 nucleotides read TGTGCCAGCATCACGGCGGGGGGCGGAGGGACTGAAGCTTTCTTT. Translated, it gives CASITAGGGGTEAFF.

This clonotype turned up a few times. The CDR3 DNA follows: TGTGCCAGCGGAGCCCAGGGGAACCCCAGCACAGATACGCAGTATTTT. It is translated as CASGAQGNPSTDTQYF. J is TRBJ2-3 and V is TRBV7-2; possibly TRBD1 for D (6 bases). The V and J ends lost 8 bases and 0 bases respectively, with 18 bases between them. Germline V gene sequence: CDR1 SGHTA, CDR2 FQGNSA. CDR3 length equals 16 residues.

The rearrangement links TRBV12-5 to TRBJ2-7; D ambiguous. Germline CDR1 reads LGHNT; CDR2 reads FRNRAP. Between the trimmed V and J ends, which lost 0 bases and 7 bases, there was a span of 13 bases. The CDR3 length is 14 residues. This CDR3 reads CASGLVATRREQYF. The CDR3, as DNA: TGTGCTAGTGGTTTGGTAGCGACCAGAAGAGAGCAGTACTTC.

This clonotype was found many times. The chain recombines TRBV5-1 with TRBJ2-7; the D gene is possibly TRBD2 (5 bases). This CDR3 has 14 residues. V was trimmed by 4 bases and J by 3 bases, leaving 14 bases between them. Germline V gene lookup returns CDR1 SGHRS and CDR2 YFSETQ. The CDR3 region is CASSRDGEIYEQYF. Here the CDR3 DNA reads TGCGCCAGCAGCCGGGATGGAGAGATCTACGAGCAGTACTTC.

This clonotype was observed a few times. The gene calls are TRBV10-3 and TRBJ2-2; TRBD1 aligns across 10 bases. The germline V gene has CDR1 ENHRY and CDR2 SYGVKD. The V gene end was trimmed by 2 bases and the J gene end by 0 bases; junction bases not matched to a gene: 6. This CDR3 has 18 residues. Written as DNA, the CDR3 is TGTGCCATCAGTGAGAAGGGACAGGGGACGTCGAACACCGGGGAGCTGTTTTTT. This encodes CAISEKGQGTSNTGELFF.

This clonotype was counted only a few times. The chain links TRBV11-1 to TRBJ2-5, with a possible D match to TRBD2 (5 bases). Per the germline V gene, CDR1 is SGHAT and CDR2 is FQDESV (reference sequence). This CDR3 is 18 amino acids long. Trimming shortened V by 5 bases and J by 5 bases, and 27 bases separated the two germline ends. The CDR3 loop reads CASSPPMRSGIFRETQYF. CDR3 nucleotides: TGTGCCAGCAGCCCCCCCATGAGAAGCGGTATCTTCAGGGAGACCCAGTACTTC.

In its sample, this clonotype was seen a few times. The chain has TRBV19 and TRBJ2-7; 7 nucleotides agree with TRBD1. The CDR3 extends over 13 amino acids. J lost 4 bases, V lost 7 bases, and 7 bases had no gene match. Per the germline V gene, CDR1 is LNHDA and CDR2 is SQIVND (reference sequence). The CDR3 here is CASNSAQGYEQYF. In DNA form, the CDR3 reads TGTGCCAGTAACAGCGCACAGGGGTACGAGCAGTACTTC.

V gene TRBV29-1 combines with J gene TRBJ2-3; the D call may be TRBD1 or TRBD2 (6 bases each). The CDR3 contains 11 residues. V lost 3 bases, J lost 12 bases, and 13 bases lay in between. Germline CDR1 SQVTM, CDR2 ANQGSEA. The CDR3, as DNA: TGCAGCGTTGATGGGGGGCTAGTTCAGTATTTT. Encoded protein: CSVDGGLVQYF.

This clonotype was counted only a few times. V and J are TRBV27 and TRBJ2-2; possibly TRBD1 or TRBD2 for D (5 bases each). Germline V CDR1 and CDR2: MNHEY, SMNVEV (reference sequence). The CDR3 is 15 amino acids. Trimming removed 5 bases at V and 4 bases at J, with 14 bases between. The CDR3 sequence is CASSGTQARTGELFF. The DNA for the CDR3 is TGTGCCAGCAGTGGGACGCAGGCTCGCACCGGGGAGCTGTTTTTT.

This clonotype was seen repeatedly, ten times or more. The chain joins TRBV7-9 to TRBJ2-1; 8 nucleotides line up with TRBD1. This CDR3 contains 16 residues. Germline CDR1 is SEHNR and CDR2 is FQNEAQ (reference sequence). The junction had 7 bases not matched to a gene; V was cut back by 4 bases and J by 2 bases. The CDR3 region has the DNA TGTGCCAGCAGCTCCCCAGGGGGCAGTACCTACAATGAGCAGTTCTTC. It yields the protein CASSSPGGSTYNEQFF.

The chain links TRBV25-1 to TRBJ2-7; either TRBD1 or TRBD2 may fit D (5 bases each). Trimming pared 7 bases from V and 2 bases from J, leaving 9 bases between. Germline CDR1 is MGHDK and CDR2 is SYGVNS. This CDR3 is 12 amino acids long. The CDR3 region is CASTGHTYEQYF. DNA for the CDR3: TGTGCCAGCACGGGGCATACCTACGAGCAGTACTTC.

This clonotype was seen only a few times. V is TRBV29-1 and J is TRBJ2-7; 8 bases are shared with TRBD1. The CDR3 totals 12 residues. From germline, CDR1 is SQVTM and CDR2 ANQGSEA. The V and J ends lost 4 bases and 10 bases, in that order; junction bases with no gene match: 9. The CDR3 loop reads CSVVPGTGNQYF. CDR3 sequence (DNA): TGCAGCGTTGTACCCGGGACAGGTAATCAGTACTTC.

This clonotype turned up a few times. The chain uses TRBV5-1 and TRBJ2-2, with a tentative D call TRBD1 (5 bases). Trimming pared 6 bases from V and 4 bases from J, leaving 10 bases between. The length of the CDR3 is 13 residues. Germline CDR1 and CDR2: SGHRS and YFSETQ. The CDR3 DNA sequence: TGCGCCAGCACCAGGGTGGGCACCGGGGAGCTGTTTTTT. Protein product: CASTRVGTGELFF.

This clonotype was seen a handful of times. DNA of the CDR3: TGTGCCAGCAGCCCTAGGACAGGGGGGGCCAATGAGCAGTTCTTC. Its protein product is CASSPRTGGANEQFF. This chain links TRBV7-2 with TRBJ2-1; 10 bases map to TRBD1. J gave up 6 bases and V 5 bases, and 7 bases lay outside the gene matches. The length of the CDR3 is 15 residues. CDR1 is SGHTA and CDR2 is FQGNSA in the germline V gene.

The CDR3 protein is CASRPAPGPGANVLTF. DNA for the CDR3: TGTGCCAGCAGGCCGGCCCCAGGTCCTGGGGCCAACGTCCTGACTTTC. The rearrangement joins TRBV7-3 to TRBJ2-6, with D hard to call. The CDR3 has 16 amino acids. V was clipped by 6 bases and J by 2 bases, with 14 bases between them. Germline V gene sequence: CDR1 SGHTA, CDR2 FQGTGA.

There are a few counts of this clonotype. The chain is built from TRBV6-5 and TRBJ2-7; 9 nucleotides align to TRBD2. The V segment lost 0 bases and the J segment 4 bases; nucleotides outside the gene matches: 10. Germline-derived CDR1 and CDR2 are MNHEY and SVGAGI. The CDR3 covers 17 residues. The DNA for the CDR3 is TGTGCCAGCAGTTACTCGTCTTTGCGGGGGGGCATGTACGAGCAGTACTTC. This translates into CASSYSSLRGGMYEQYF.

The sample holds a few counts of this clonotype. The chain combines TRBV5-1 with TRBJ2-1, with 11 bases identical to TRBD1. There are 17 residues in the CDR3. CDR1 SGHRS and CDR2 YFSETQ come from the germline V gene. The J segment lost 7 bases and the V segment lost 0 bases, leaving 9 bases of the junction unmatched. The CDR3 DNA is TGCGCCAGCAGCTTGGCGCCCCGGGACAGGGGGTCAAATGAGCAGTTCTTC. Translating gives CASSLAPRDRGSNEQFF. Drawing the rest from reference TRBV5-1 and TRBJ2-1, the complete variable domain is KAGVTQTPRYLIKTRGQQVTLSCSPISGHRSVSWYQQTPGQGLQFLFEYFSETQRNKGNFPGRFSGRQFSNSRSEMNVSTLELGDSALYLCASSLAPRDRGSNEQFFGPGTRLTVL.

This clonotype has a handful of counts. CDR3 DNA: TGTGCCAGCAGCCCCTATACCCCCTTGGGAGATACGCAGTATTTT. It specifies CASSPYTPLGDTQYF. This sequence joins TRBV6-2 or TRBV6-3 and TRBJ2-3, with D unclear. The ends were cut back, 6 bases at V and 5 bases at J, with 18 bases in the middle. Germline loops: CDR1 MNHEY, CDR2 SVGEGT. This CDR3 region has 15 residues.

This clonotype occurred a few times. The V call is TRBV28, the J call TRBJ2-5; no firm D call. Trimming removed 4 bases from V and 0 bases from J, with 9 bases in between. This CDR3 has 14 amino acids. Germline CDR1 and CDR2: MDHEN and SYDVKM. DNA for the CDR3: TGTGCCAGCAGTTCGGTTGCGGACCAAGAGACCCAGTACTTC. It yields the protein CASSSVADQETQYF.

The sample holds a few counts of this clonotype. The junction shows a germline mismatch at one end, possibly a read error. J is TRBJ2-2 and V is TRBV7-8; 10 nucleotides align to TRBD2. CDR1 and CDR2 from the germline V gene are SGHVS and FQNEAQ. The CDR3 is 14 amino acids. The CDR3 reads CASSLAGANGELFF. DNA for the CDR3: TGTGCCAGCAGCCTAGCGGGAGCCAACGGGGAGCTGTTTTTT.

A few counts support this clonotype. The chain employs TRBV7-9 and TRBJ2-1, with D perhaps matching TRBD1 or TRBD2 (5 bases each). V was clipped by 1 base and J by 5 bases, with 12 bases between them. The CDR3 consists of 15 residues. From germline, CDR1 is SEHNR and CDR2 FQNEAQ (reference sequence). The chain's CDR3 is CASSLVWGGHNEQFF. In nucleotides, the CDR3 is TGTGCCAGCAGCTTAGTATGGGGCGGGCACAATGAGCAGTTCTTC. The whole variable domain, filled in from reference TRBV7-9 and TRBJ2-1, reads DTGVSQNPRHKITKRGQNVTFRCDPISEHNRLYWYRQTLGQGPEFLTYFQNEAQLEKSRLLSDRFSAERPKGSFSTLEIQRTEQGDSAMYLCASSLVWGGHNEQFFGPGTRLTVL.

V is TRBV11-2 and J is TRBJ2-3; D possibly matches TRBD1 or TRBD2 (5 bases each). Per the germline V gene, CDR1 is SGHAT and CDR2 is FQNNGV. V lost 0 bases and J 2 bases, leaving 9 bases between the germline ends. CDR3 size: 15 residues. Here the CDR3 DNA reads TGTGCCAGCAGCTTAGATGGGACGGACACAGATACGCAGTATTTT. Its protein product is CASSLDGTDTDTQYF. Drawing the rest from reference TRBV11-2 and TRBJ2-3, the complete variable domain is EAGVAQSPRYKIIEKRQSVAFWCNPISGHATLYWYQQILGQGPKLLIQFQNNGVVDDSQLPKDRFSAERLKGVDSTLKIQPAKLEDSAVYLCASSLDGTDTDTQYFGPGTRLTVL.

In its sample, this clonotype was seen many times. The V and J genes are TRBV28 and TRBJ2-1; TRBD2 aligns across 13 bases. Trimming removed 6 bases from V and 8 bases from J; junction bases left unmatched: 10. Germline values: CDR1 MDHEN, CDR2 SYDVKM. This CDR3 is 16 amino acids long. This CDR3 is CASSATSGRVLDEQFF. Here the CDR3 DNA reads TGTGCCAGCAGCGCAACTAGCGGGAGGGTCCTGGATGAGCAGTTCTTC.

The rearrangement links TRBV7-2 to TRBJ2-4; 10 bases match TRBD1. CDR3 size: 17 residues. CDR1 is SGHTA, CDR2 FQGNSA, per germline. V lost 4 bases to trimming and J lost 6 bases; unmatched junction nucleotides: 12. The CDR3 is CASSWEGPDRGRNIQYF. The CDR3 DNA reads as TGTGCCAGCAGCTGGGAGGGCCCAGACAGGGGGCGAAACATTCAGTACTTC.

The chain joins TRBV6-1 to TRBJ2-1, with a tentative D call TRBD2 (6 bases). CDR1 is MNHNS, CDR2 SASEGT, per germline. V was clipped by 6 bases and J by 7 bases, with 13 bases between them. The CDR3 runs 13 residues. The CDR3 loop is CASREGYRNEQFF. In DNA form, the CDR3 reads TGTGCCAGCAGGGAGGGGTATCGGAATGAGCAGTTCTTC.

The sample holds one count of this clonotype. The chain couples TRBV7-8 to TRBJ2-5; perhaps TRBD1 as D (6 bases). This CDR3 has 13 residues. Germline V gene sequence: CDR1 SGHVS, CDR2 FQNEAQ. V lost 3 bases and J 5 bases, leaving 10 bases between the germline ends. CDR3 loop: CASSFRGVETQYF. CDR3 coding DNA: TGTGCCAGCAGCTTCAGGGGAGTTGAGACCCAGTACTTC.